This TCR beta chain was observed in a study of T cell clonality in common variable immunodeficiency. Study-level points and caveats: Compared with controls, CVID subjects had fewer shared TCRbeta clones.

The protocol was immunoSEQ multiplex PCR, while the TCRdb copy is restricted to in-frame clones and leaves out a portion. There are tens of thousands of clones in the sample, none observed a single time. This clone was seen many times. Its antigen is not identified. The sequenced material came from peripheral blood mononuclear cells. This clonotype was obtained from a person aged 18 to 75 in good health.

CDR3 DNA (partial): TGCAGTGCTAGAGAGACTATGAGGACAGGGGGCGACAAAAACATT. Translating it yields CSARETMRTGGDKNI. From start to end, the CDR3 is CSARETMRTGGDKNIQYF. The J gene is TRBJ2-4, the V gene TRBV20-1; 11 bases are shared with TRBD1. Read coverage stops 3 residues before the CDR3 terminus; the germline J gene supplies the remainder. This CDR3 has 18 residues. The V and J ends lost 0 bases and 3 bases, in that order; junction bases with no gene match: 10. CDR1 and CDR2 from the germline V gene are DFQATT and SNEGSKA (reference sequence).